This T cell receptor (beta chain) was found in a study of post-analysis software for immune sequencing data. Study observations and caveats: Controls showed significantly higher normalized Chao1 diversity than did multiple sclerosis patients. Patients used five TRBV segments, including TRBV5-6, TRBV5-1 and TRBV20-1, more often than controls.

Unique molecular identifiers were built into the TCR beta cDNA libraries. TCRdb redid the calling of the PCR reads with MiXCR, one entry per CDR3 protein. The sample holds more than 500,000 distinct CDR3 sequences, approximately 34% seen once. This CDR3 region has 14 residues. In germline, CDR1 is DFQATT, CDR2 SNEGSKA (reference sequence). V shed 2 bases and J shed 4 bases, with 14 bases lying between them. Details on this clonotype: Its target is unknown.

The sequenced sample was blood. The TCR comes from a girl aged 2-17 years with multiple sclerosis. The rearrangement uses TRBV20-1 and TRBJ2-5; D perhaps matches TRBD2 (6 bases). CDR3 loop: CSARIAGRGETQYF. The CDR3, as DNA: TGCAGTGCTAGAATCGCGGGGCGCGGAGAGACCCAGTACTTC.